This T cell receptor beta chain was retrieved from a study of technical replicates of blood from a handful of donors. Clones were read by immunoSEQ multiplex PCR, and TCRdb kept only the in-frame ones, dropping some. The repertoire includes about 73,000 clones, 85% to 95% of them detected once, and 4.7% sits in the top ten. The length of the CDR3 is 16 residues. V shed 1 base and J 9 bases; nucleotides not matched to a gene: 12. Looked up from germline, CDR1 is SGHTA and CDR2 is FQGNSA. This sequence was found in a human donor in good health. Some clones in this sample may be carry-over from other donors' samples. Sequenced sample: PBMCs. The chain is built from TRBV7-2 and TRBJ2-1; 7 bases line up with TRBD2. In nucleotides, the CDR3 is TGTGCCAGCAGCTTAGGCGTCCGGCGGGGGTTGGGTGAGCAGTTCTTC. This gives the protein CASSLGVRRGLGEQFF.